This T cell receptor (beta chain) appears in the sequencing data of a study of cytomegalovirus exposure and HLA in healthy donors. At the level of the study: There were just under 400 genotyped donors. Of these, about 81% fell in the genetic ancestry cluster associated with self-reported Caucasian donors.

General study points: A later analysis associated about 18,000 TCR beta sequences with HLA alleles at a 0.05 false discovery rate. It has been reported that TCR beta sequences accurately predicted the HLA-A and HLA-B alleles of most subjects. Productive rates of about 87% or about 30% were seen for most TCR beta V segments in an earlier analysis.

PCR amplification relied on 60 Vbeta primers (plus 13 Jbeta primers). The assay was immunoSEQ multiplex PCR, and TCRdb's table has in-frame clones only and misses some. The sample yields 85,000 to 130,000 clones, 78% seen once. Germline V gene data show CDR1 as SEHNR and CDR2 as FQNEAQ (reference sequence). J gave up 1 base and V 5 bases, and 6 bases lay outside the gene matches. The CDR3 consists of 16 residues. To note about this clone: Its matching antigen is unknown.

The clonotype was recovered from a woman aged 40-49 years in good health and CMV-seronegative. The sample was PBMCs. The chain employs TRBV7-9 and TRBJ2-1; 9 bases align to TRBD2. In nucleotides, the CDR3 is TGTGCCAGCAGCACGCTTAGCGGGAGTTCCTACAATGAGCAGTTCTTC. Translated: CASSTLSGSSYNEQFF.